The present TCR beta chain was sequenced within a study of CD4 and CD8 cells across lung adenocarcinoma regions. This clonotype was picked up many times. This CDR3 spans 13 amino acids. Trimming pared 3 bases from V and 7 bases from J, leaving 12 bases between. Per germline, CDR1 MGHDK and CDR2 SYGVNS. From the PCR reads, TCRdb called clonotypes with MiXCR, one entry per CDR3 protein. Of 13,000 or so distinct CDR3 sequences listed, around 45% were seen once; the top ten hold approximately 15%. Donors had localized lung adenocarcinoma, a non-small cell lung cancer. This TCR derives from a male donor with lung adenocarcinoma. The CD4 and CD8 labels of this study may be unreliable. J is TRBJ1-2 and V is TRBV25-1, with D perhaps TRBD1 (5 bases). The specimen was CD4+ T cells from the center of a lung tumor. CDR3 nucleotides: TGTGCCAGCAGTGAGTTAGGTGGGGCTGGCTACACCTTC. Protein product: CASSELGGAGYTF.